The 31 T cell receptor beta chains in this list originate from one sample, sequenced in a study of control samples from healthy donors and cancer patients. Libraries were prepared by immunoSEQ multiplex PCR; TCRdb keeps only in-frame clonotypes and omits some of them. This sample has 150,000 to 200,000 clones, with 94% found just once. The sequencing sample was made of blood. These TCRs come from a woman aged 18-29 years in good health.

The chain couples TRBV2 to TRBJ1-2; D gene ambiguous. Between the trimmed V and J ends, which lost 3 bases and 3 bases, there was a span of 5 bases. CDR1 SNHLY and CDR2 FYNNEI come from the germline V gene. The CDR3 consists of 12 residues. Here the CDR3 reads CASSENDYGYTF. The CDR3 DNA is TGTGCCAGCAGTGAGAACGACTATGGCTACACCTTC.

The chain combines TRBV29-1 with TRBJ2-6; D unresolved. CDR3 length equals 14 residues. CDR1 is SQVTM, CDR2 ANQGSEA, per germline. V lost 6 bases, J lost 2 bases, and 11 bases lay in between. This CDR3 reads CSVESGAGANVLTF. CDR3 bases: TGCAGCGTCGAGTCGGGCGCTGGGGCCAACGTCCTGACTTTC.

This chain connects TRBV6-4 to TRBJ1-6, with 8 bases fitting TRBD1. CDR1 and CDR2 (germline): MRHNA, SNTAGT. The CDR3 runs 14 residues. V was pared by 6 bases and J by 11 bases, with 9 bases of the junction left unmatched. CDR3 region: CASSVDRGVPPLHF. The CDR3 region has the DNA TGTGCCAGCAGCGTTGACAGGGGTGTCCCACCCCTCCACTTT.

CDR3 nucleotide sequence: TGCGCCAGCAGCTTTATGGGGCGGGGAAACACCATATATTTT. Its protein product is CASSFMGRGNTIYF. The gene calls are TRBV5-1 and TRBJ1-3, with a tentative D call TRBD1 (5 bases). The CDR3 is 14 residues long. Trimming cost V 2 bases and J 4 bases, with 10 bases left between them. Germline CDR1 SGHRS, CDR2 YFSETQ.

The CDR3 loop is CASSLAGTGVDDGYTF. CDR3 bases: TGTGCCAGCAGCTTGGCCGGGACAGGGGTGGACGATGGCTACACCTTC. This chain joins TRBV5-6 and TRBJ1-2, with 10 bases fitting TRBD1. Per the germline V gene, CDR1 is SGHDT and CDR2 is YYEEEE. This CDR3 is built from 16 residues. V trimming: 0 bases; J trimming: 6 bases; junction bases outside the gene matches: 8.

V usage is TRBV7-3 and J usage is TRBJ1-2; D perhaps matches TRBD1 (5 bases). V was trimmed by 6 bases and J by 7 bases, leaving 15 bases between them. The CDR3 extends over 13 amino acids. Germline CDR1 and CDR2: SGHTA and FQGTGA. CDR3 nucleotides: TGTGCCAGCAGTTCGGGGAGGGGAGGTGGCTACACCTTC. Translating gives CASSSGRGGGYTF.

J is TRBJ1-1 and V is TRBV27, with D hard to call. In germline, CDR1 is MNHEY, CDR2 SMNVEV (reference sequence). The ends were cut back, 6 bases at V and 0 bases at J, with 17 bases in the middle. The CDR3 spans 16 residues. CDR3 loop: CASRQYGVALNTEAFF. The DNA for the CDR3 is TGTGCCAGCAGGCAATACGGGGTAGCTCTGAACACTGAAGCTTTCTTT.

The chain employs TRBV5-6 and TRBJ2-7; maybe TRBD2 (5 bases). CDR1 is SGHDT, CDR2 YYEEEE, per germline. Trimming cost V 3 bases and J 2 bases, with 18 bases left between them. The CDR3 loop spans 16 amino acids. CDR3 in amino acids: CASSSLSRTRAYEQYF. The CDR3 region has the DNA TGTGCCAGCAGCTCTCTTTCTCGTACTAGGGCCTACGAGCAGTACTTC.

The chain carries TRBV10-3 and TRBJ1-4; D is undetermined. The length of the CDR3 is 16 residues. Germline V gene sequence: CDR1 ENHRY, CDR2 SYGVKD. V was shortened by 11 bases and J by 0 bases, with 19 bases between the two germline ends. CDR3 DNA sequence: TGTGCCCCCCTAGCGGGTAGGACCCCAACTAATGAAAAACTGTTTTTT. Residues: CAPLAGRTPTNEKLFF.

This clone was observed a handful of times. CDR3 bases: TGTGCCAGCGGGGAGAGGACGGGCGGAAACACCATATATTTT. As protein: CASGERTGGNTIYF. The chain has TRBV2 and TRBJ1-3; D unresolved. The CDR3 totals 14 residues. V lost 8 bases, J lost 4 bases, and 15 bases lay in between. In germline, CDR1 is SNHLY, CDR2 FYNNEI.

This chain links TRBV7-2 with TRBJ2-5, with D unresolved. V was clipped by 1 base and J by 4 bases, with 7 bases between them. The length of the CDR3 is 13 residues. Per germline, CDR1 SGHTA and CDR2 FQGNSA. This CDR3 is CASSLGLLETQYF. The CDR3 DNA follows: TGTGCCAGCAGCTTAGGGCTATTAGAGACCCAGTACTTC. The full variable domain, its missing parts supplied by reference TRBV7-2 and TRBJ2-5, is GAGVSQSPSNKVTEKGKDVELRCDPISGHTALYWYRQSLGQGLEFLIYFQGNSAPDKSGLPSDRFSAERTGGSVSTLTIQRTQQEDSAVYLCASSLGLLETQYFGPGTRLLVL.

The V and J genes are TRBV6-2 or TRBV6-3 and TRBJ1-2; D remains ambiguous. The CDR3 totals 17 residues. Germline V gene lookup returns CDR1 MNHEY and CDR2 SVGEGT. V lost 4 bases to trimming and J lost 1 base, with 19 bases between them. In DNA form, the CDR3 reads TGTGCCAGCAGTTCCAGAACGAAGAAGGCAGTTAACTATGGCTACACCTTC. It yields the protein CASSSRTKKAVNYGYTF.

J is TRBJ1-5 and V is TRBV10-3; 10 positions agree with TRBD1. J lost 4 bases, V lost 4 bases, and 4 bases had no gene match. Germline CDR1 reads ENHRY; CDR2 reads SYGVKD. CDR3 length: 15 residues. The CDR3 spells CAISAEDRGNQPQHF. CDR3 sequence (DNA): TGTGCCATCAGTGCTGAGGACAGGGGGAATCAGCCCCAGCATTTT.

This chain joins TRBV5-1 and TRBJ2-7; 7 bases line up with TRBD2. With V trimmed by 4 bases and J by 4 bases, 5 bases remained unmatched. The CDR3 loop spans 13 amino acids. CDR1 is SGHRS and CDR2 is YFSETQ in the germline V gene. The CDR3 spells CASSIAGNYEQYF. DNA for the CDR3: TGCGCCAGCAGCATAGCGGGCAATTACGAGCAGTACTTC.

This rearrangement joins TRBV19 to TRBJ2-3; D is unresolved. CDR1 LNHDA and CDR2 SQIVND come from the germline V gene (reference sequence). Between the trimmed V and J ends, which lost 3 bases and 6 bases, there was a span of 10 bases. The CDR3 runs 13 residues. The CDR3 coding sequence is TGTGCCAGTAGTATCAACACACTGGATACGCAGTATTTT. Translated, it gives CASSINTLDTQYF.

The gene calls are TRBV2 and TRBJ1-1, with 7 bases fitting TRBD1. Per germline, CDR1 SNHLY and CDR2 FYNNEI. The V gene end was trimmed by 7 bases and the J gene end by 4 bases; junction bases not matched to a gene: 12. The CDR3 is made up of 15 amino acids. In DNA form, the CDR3 reads TGTGCCAGCACCTTAGGGGGCGGGAGGGGCACTGAAGCTTTCTTT. Its translation is CASTLGGGRGTEAFF.

The chain links TRBV7-9 to TRBJ1-5, with D uncertain. The CDR3 has 13 residues. The germline CDR1 and CDR2 sequences are SEHNR and FQNEAQ (reference sequence). Trimming removed 2 bases from V and 8 bases from J, with 10 bases in between. CDR3 sequence (DNA): TGTGCCAGCAGCTTAAGACATCAGGAGCCCCAGCATTTT. It translates to CASSLRHQEPQHF. Combining the CDR3 with reference TRBV7-9 and TRBJ1-5 gives the whole variable domain DTGVSQNPRHKITKRGQNVTFRCDPISEHNRLYWYRQTLGQGPEFLTYFQNEAQLEKSRLLSDRFSAERPKGSFSTLEIQRTEQGDSAMYLCASSLRHQEPQHFGDGTRLSIL.

The chain combines TRBV5-1 with TRBJ1-1; TRBD1 matches at 8 bases. CDR1 is SGHRS, CDR2 YFSETQ, per germline. This CDR3 spans 19 amino acids. Losses at the gene ends were 2 bases for V and 5 bases for J; bases not matched to a gene: 20. CDR3 sequence reads: CASSFIQVQFRGRRTEAFF. The CDR3 DNA reads TGCGCCAGCAGCTTCATCCAAGTACAATTCAGGGGGCGACGGACTGAAGCTTTCTTT.

This chain joins TRBV2 and TRBJ1-1; D is ambiguous. V lost 2 bases, J lost 0 bases, and 13 bases lay in between. The V gene's germline CDR1 is SNHLY and CDR2 FYNNEI. The CDR3 length is 16 residues. The CDR3 DNA reads as TGTGCCAGCAGTGAACTCTTCCTGGGCTTGAACACTGAAGCTTTCTTT. Protein: CASSELFLGLNTEAFF.

V is TRBV19 and J is TRBJ1-5; D is perhaps TRBD1 (5 bases). The V and J ends lost 6 bases and 1 base respectively, with 13 bases between them. The CDR3 contains 15 residues. The germline V gene has CDR1 LNHDA and CDR2 SQIVND (reference sequence). In DNA form, the CDR3 reads TGTGCCAGTAGCCGGGGGGTGAGGAGCAATCAGCCCCAGCATTTT. It translates to CASSRGVRSNQPQHF.

The CDR3 region has the DNA TGTGCCACCACGCAGATCCTGGGGAATGAGCAGTTCTTC. As protein: CATTQILGNEQFF. J is TRBJ2-1 and V is TRBV15; D is uncertain. The CDR3 is made up of 13 amino acids. From germline, CDR1 is LNHNV and CDR2 YYDKDF (reference sequence). Trimming took 7 bases from V and 7 from J, leaving 14 bases between them.

The chain links TRBV15 to TRBJ2-7, with D tentatively TRBD2 (5 bases). Germline CDR1 and CDR2: LNHNV and YYDKDF (reference sequence). CDR3 size: 15 residues. The V end lost 1 base, the J end lost 6 bases, and 16 bases lay between the germline ends. CDR3 sequence: CATSRGGGPFGEQYF. Written as DNA, the CDR3 is TGTGCCACCAGCAGAGGTGGAGGCCCCTTCGGCGAGCAGTACTTC. The entire variable domain, with the rest obtained from reference TRBV15 and TRBJ2-7, is as follows: DAMVIQNPRYQVTQFGKPVTLSCSQTLNHNVMYWYQQKSSQAPKLLFHYYDKDFNNEADTPDNFQSRRPNTSFCFLDIRSPGLGDTAMYLCATSRGGGPFGEQYFGPGTRLTVT.

This clone has a handful of counts. The CDR3 reads CASSVEGQGAEKLFF. Written as DNA, the CDR3 is TGTGCCAGCAGCGTAGAGGGACAGGGGGCTGAAAAACTGTTTTTT. This chain joins TRBV9 and TRBJ1-4; the match to TRBD1 covers 12 bases. The CDR3 length is 15 residues. Germline V gives CDR1 SGDLS, CDR2 YYNGEE. V trimming: 0 bases; J trimming: 7 bases; junction bases outside the gene matches: 1. The variable domain in full, completed from reference TRBV9 and TRBJ1-4, reads DSGVTQTPKHLITATGQRVTLRCSPRSGDLSVYWYQQSLDQGLQFLIQYYNGEERAKGNILERFSAQQFPDLHSELNLSSLELGDSALYFCASSVEGQGAEKLFFGSGTQLSVL.

The V and J genes are TRBV11-2 and TRBJ1-2; D not certain. The germline gives CDR1 SGHAT, CDR2 FQNNGV. Deletions cut 4 bases from V and 5 bases from J, with 8 bases between. The CDR3 has 12 amino acids. CDR3 bases: TGTGCCAGCAGCTCGGACGGTTATGGCTACACCTTC. Its translation is CASSSDGYGYTF.

For the CDR3, the DNA is TGTGCCAGCAGAGTAGGTGTTGGTTCGTCCTACAATGAGCAGTTCTTC. Translated: CASRVGVGSSYNEQFF. V is TRBV7-2 and J is TRBJ2-1, with unresolved D. Germline lookup yields CDR1 SGHTA and CDR2 FQGNSA. The ends were cut back, 6 bases at V and 1 base at J, with 16 bases in the middle. This CDR3 is 16 amino acids long. The whole variable domain, filled in from reference TRBV7-2 and TRBJ2-1, reads GAGVSQSPSNKVTEKGKDVELRCDPISGHTALYWYRQSLGQGLEFLIYFQGNSAPDKSGLPSDRFSAERTGGSVSTLTIQRTQQEDSAVYLCASRVGVGSSYNEQFFGPGTRLTVL.

DNA of the CDR3: TGTGCCAGCACCGTAGGGCCGAGCTCCTACAATGAGCAGTTCTTC. Protein: CASTVGPSSYNEQFF. The chain employs TRBV6-5 and TRBJ2-1; unclear D gene. Trimming took 7 bases from V and 0 from J, leaving 13 bases between them. This CDR3 has 15 residues. Per the germline V gene, CDR1 is MNHEY and CDR2 is SVGAGI.

J is TRBJ1-1 and V is TRBV5-1; D unresolved. The germline CDR1 and CDR2 sequences are SGHRS and YFSETQ. The CDR3 loop spans 12 amino acids. Deletions cut 2 bases from V and 7 bases from J, with 9 bases between. In DNA, the CDR3 is TGCGCCAGCAGCTTAGTAGGGAGTGAAGCTTTCTTT. Translated: CASSLVGSEAFF.

V is TRBV6-2 or TRBV6-3 and J is TRBJ2-2, with TRBD2 identical over 9 bases. The CDR3 length is 16 residues. Germline CDR1 MNHEY, CDR2 SVGEGT. Trimming at V came to 4 bases and at J to 6 bases, leaving 9 bases not matched to a gene. CDR3 amino acids: CASSSVAGGQSGELFF. The CDR3 DNA sequence: TGTGCCAGCAGTTCGGTCGCGGGAGGGCAATCCGGGGAGCTGTTTTTT.

The chain uses TRBV5-1 and TRBJ1-1, with D maybe TRBD1 (5 bases). The CDR3 sequence is 13 residues long. V was pared by 0 bases and J by 5 bases, with 8 bases between. Germline CDR1 and CDR2: SGHRS and YFSETQ. CDR3 sequence (DNA): TGCGCCAGCAGCTTGGGGGGCTTGACTGAAGCTTTCTTT. It encodes CASSLGGLTEAFF.

The chain carries TRBV18 and TRBJ2-1, with a possible D match to TRBD1 (6 bases). CDR1 and CDR2 from the germline V gene are KGHSH and LQKENI. CDR3 length: 15 amino acids. V shed 4 bases and J shed 6 bases, with 16 bases lying between them. In DNA, the CDR3 is TGTGCCAGCTCACACCGGGACACACGAATCAATGAGCAGTTCTTC. Its protein product is CASSHRDTRINEQFF.

This rearrangement joins TRBV10-3 to TRBJ1-1, with D possibly being TRBD1 (5 bases). Trimming pared 4 bases from V and 5 bases from J, leaving 11 bases between. The CDR3 runs to 13 residues. Germline assignment: CDR1 ENHRY and CDR2 SYGVKD. This CDR3 reads CAISARVGTEAFF. In nucleotides, the CDR3 is TGTGCCATCAGTGCCAGGGTGGGGACTGAAGCTTTCTTT.